This T cell receptor (beta chain) came from a study of radiation and T cells in renal cell carcinoma. The wider study: Nephrectomy followed 15 Gy stereotactic body radiation by 4 weeks.

Details on this clone: Its specificity is not known.

Generated by immunoSEQ multiplex PCR, the TCRdb table keeps only in-frame clones and is missing some. The data show roughly 100,000 clones, around nine tenths seen once. Findings and caveats of the study: Baseline intratumoral clonotype presence is unknown without pretreatment biopsies.

This CDR3 contains 13 residues. V shed 0 bases and J shed 8 bases, with 9 bases lying between them. CDR1 SGHDT and CDR2 YYEEEE come from the germline V gene. Described time point: baseline pretreatment blood. Treatment of the sample: 15 Gy SBRT to primary tumor, nephrectomy 4 weeks later. Radiation-treated patients gave blood at baseline, week 2 and week 4. Clear cell pathology was present in this patient's renal cell carcinoma. The clonotype was recovered from a man aged 50 or older with renal cell carcinoma. This rearrangement joins TRBV5-6 to TRBJ2-1; D not resolved. The starting material was blood, obtained from a patient whose treatment included radiotherapy and nephrectomy. CDR3 amino acids: CASSLGWSHEQFF. Here the CDR3 DNA reads TGTGCCAGCAGCTTGGGTTGGAGCCATGAGCAGTTCTTC. Complete variable domain (other parts from reference TRBV5-6 and TRBJ2-1): DAGVTQSPTHLIKTRGQQVTLRCSPKSGHDTVSWYQQALGQGPQFIFQYYEEEERQRGNFPDRFSGHQFPNYSSELNVNALLLGDSALYLCASSLGWSHEQFFGPGTRLTVL.